Each of the 20 T cell receptor beta chains below was sequenced from the same sample in a study of blood T cell repertoires in COVID-19. Clones were sequenced by immunoSEQ multiplex PCR, and TCRdb holds only the in-frame ones, with some missing. Of just over 350,000 clones in the sample, roughly 87% were seen once. The sample comprised PBMCs or T cells enriched from blood (not recorded which). These receptors were obtained from a woman aged 25 to 39 who had recovered from COVID-19.

The V gene is TRBV2, the J gene TRBJ1-2; 8 bases agree with TRBD1. Germline V gene data show CDR1 as SNHLY and CDR2 as FYNNEI. The trim removed 8 bases at V and 5 bases at J, leaving 1 base unmatched. The CDR3 sequence is 11 residues long. In DNA form, the CDR3 reads TGTGCCAGCGACAGGGGTTATGGCTACACCTTC. Protein sequence: CASDRGYGYTF.

The genes are TRBV4-1 and TRBJ1-6; D is unresolved. V lost 5 bases and J 2 bases, leaving 10 bases between the germline ends. Germline V gives CDR1 MGHRA, CDR2 YSYEKL. The CDR3 is made up of 15 amino acids. In DNA form, the CDR3 reads TGCGCCAGCAGCGACGGACTCGCCTATAATTCACCCCTCCACTTT. Protein product: CASSDGLAYNSPLHF.

J is TRBJ2-3 and V is TRBV5-1; TRBD2 agrees at 12 bases. This CDR3 region has 16 residues. V was pared by 4 bases and J by 6 bases, with 9 bases of the junction left unmatched. CDR1 and CDR2 from the germline V gene are SGHRS and YFSETQ. The CDR3 region is CASSPSGGASMDTQYF. CDR3 DNA: TGCGCCAGCAGCCCTAGCGGGGGGGCCTCGATGGATACGCAGTATTTT.

At least ten counts were recorded for this clone. V is TRBV11-2 and J is TRBJ1-4; 7 bases agree with TRBD1. Unmatched junction bases numbered 7, after V lost 4 bases and J lost 8 bases. The CDR3 is made up of 14 amino acids. From germline, CDR1 is SGHAT and CDR2 FQNNGV. The CDR3 sequence: CASSYGQVEEKLFF. CDR3 nucleotides: TGTGCCAGCAGCTATGGACAGGTGGAAGAAAAACTGTTTTTT. Based on the CDR3 plus reference TRBV11-2 and TRBJ1-4, the full variable domain is EAGVAQSPRYKIIEKRQSVAFWCNPISGHATLYWYQQILGQGPKLLIQFQNNGVVDDSQLPKDRFSAERLKGVDSTLKIQPAKLEDSAVYLCASSYGQVEEKLFFGSGTQLSVL.

The rearrangement uses TRBV2 and TRBJ2-3, with 15 bases fitting TRBD2. The CDR3 runs 15 residues. Per germline, CDR1 SNHLY and CDR2 FYNNEI. The V and J ends lost 11 bases and 5 bases, in that order; junction bases with no gene match: 8. The CDR3 nucleotides are TGTGCCGGGCGCGGGACTAGCGGGAGGTTAGATACGCAGTATTTT. Protein sequence: CAGRGTSGRLDTQYF.

The genes are TRBV29-1 and TRBJ2-7; tentatively, D is TRBD2 (5 bases). Germline CDR1 SQVTM, CDR2 ANQGSEA. V gave up 3 bases and J gave up 3 bases, with 12 bases separating them. This CDR3 has 13 residues. The CDR3 here is CSVDRVGSYEQYF. In DNA form, the CDR3 reads TGCAGCGTTGATCGAGTAGGGAGCTACGAGCAGTACTTC.

The chain has TRBV2 and TRBJ1-2, with 12 bases aligning to TRBD1. Germline-derived CDR1 and CDR2 are SNHLY and FYNNEI. The CDR3 is made up of 16 amino acids. With 0 bases clipped from V and 7 bases from J, the junction kept 6 bases outside the gene matches. The chain's CDR3 is CASSEARGQGALGYTF. The CDR3 DNA reads TGTGCCAGCAGTGAAGCGAGGGGACAGGGGGCCCTTGGCTACACCTTC.

The rearrangement joins TRBV27 to TRBJ2-3, with 8 bases fitting TRBD2. Looked up from germline, CDR1 is MNHEY and CDR2 is SMNVEV (reference sequence). This CDR3 spans 15 amino acids. J lost 4 bases, V lost 5 bases, and 8 bases had no gene match. CDR3: CASSPLRGGPDTQYF. The CDR3 DNA follows: TGTGCCAGCAGTCCTCTCCGGGGGGGGCCAGATACGCAGTATTTT.

This clone came up a few times. The gene calls are TRBV29-1 and TRBJ2-2, with 9 bases identical to TRBD2. This CDR3 comprises 12 residues. CDR1 is SQVTM and CDR2 is ANQGSEA in the germline V gene. In DNA form, the CDR3 reads TGCCGACTAGCGGAGAACACCGGGGAGCTGTTTTTT. It is translated as CRLAENTGELFF.

The gene calls are TRBV19 and TRBJ2-2; weak D call: TRBD2 (6 bases). The V end was cut by 7 bases, the J end by 3 bases, with 12 bases between. CDR3 length: 14 residues. Germline V lookup: CDR1 LNHDA, CDR2 SQIVND (reference sequence). This CDR3 is CASTPGGYTGELFF. CDR3 nucleotide sequence: TGTGCCAGTACCCCCGGAGGGTACACCGGGGAGCTGTTTTTT.

DNA of the CDR3: TGTGCCAGCAGTGAAGCAGGGGATGGCTACGAGCAGTACTTC. Protein sequence: CASSEAGDGYEQYF. V gene TRBV25-1 combines with J gene TRBJ2-7; possibly TRBD1 for D (6 bases). Deletions cut 2 bases from V and 3 bases from J, with 11 bases between. Per the germline V gene, CDR1 is MGHDK and CDR2 is SYGVNS. This CDR3 comprises 14 residues.

The chain recombines TRBV5-4 with TRBJ2-5; 9 nucleotides align to TRBD1. V lost 1 base and J lost 10; bases outside the gene matches: 2. Germline loops: CDR1 SGHNT, CDR2 YYREEE (reference sequence). This CDR3 is built from 12 residues. As DNA, the CDR3 is TGTGCCAGCAGCTTGCCGGGACAGGGCCAGTACTTC. It is translated as CASSLPGQGQYF. Filled out from reference TRBV5-4 and TRBJ2-5, the complete variable domain reads ETGVTQSPTHLIKTRGQQVTLRCSSQSGHNTVSWYQQALGQGPQFIFQYYREEENGRGNFPPRFSGLQFPNYSSELNVNALELDDSALYLCASSLPGQGQYFGPGTRLLVL.

The J gene is TRBJ1-1, the V gene TRBV7-9; no clear D gene. CDR1 is SEHNR and CDR2 is FQNEAQ in the germline V gene (reference sequence). The CDR3 totals 17 residues. V was clipped by 1 base and J by 0 bases, with 15 bases between them. The CDR3 sequence: CASSLGPVGSLNTEAFF. As DNA, the CDR3 is TGTGCCAGCAGCTTAGGCCCGGTGGGGAGCCTGAACACTGAAGCTTTCTTT.

The chain carries TRBV5-1 and TRBJ1-2, with TRBD1 as a possible D gene (6 bases). This CDR3 is 14 amino acids long. The ends were cut back, 1 base at V and 5 bases at J, with 12 bases in the middle. Germline V gene lookup returns CDR1 SGHRS and CDR2 YFSETQ. This CDR3 is CASSLTGMGYGYTF. CDR3 DNA sequence: TGCGCCAGCAGCTTGACAGGGATGGGGTATGGCTACACCTTC.

V usage is TRBV5-6 and J usage is TRBJ1-5; D gene uncertain. This CDR3 is built from 13 residues. CDR1 is SGHDT and CDR2 is YYEEEE in the germline V gene. V was clipped by 3 bases and J by 1 base, with 5 bases between them. The CDR3 DNA follows: TGTGCCAGCAGCTCAGGAAGCAATCAGCCCCAGCATTTT. Amino acid sequence: CASSSGSNQPQHF.

V usage is TRBV28 and J usage is TRBJ1-1; D is uncertain. The ends were cut back, 5 bases at V and 5 bases at J, with 12 bases in the middle. Per germline, CDR1 MDHEN and CDR2 SYDVKM. This CDR3 is 13 amino acids long. The CDR3 DNA reads TGTGCCAGCAGTCTGGGGAGTTGGACTGAAGCTTTCTTT. Its protein is CASSLGSWTEAFF.

The chain combines TRBV3-1 (or the pseudogene TRBV3-2) with TRBJ1-1; 8 nucleotides align to TRBD1. The junction had 13 bases not matched to a gene; V was cut back by 5 bases and J by 11 bases. The CDR3 length is 14 residues. The germline CDR1 and CDR2 sequences are LGHDT and YNNKEL (reference sequence). The chain's CDR3 is CASSFRDRSAGAFF. CDR3 DNA sequence: TGTGCCAGCAGCTTCCGGGACAGGTCGGCGGGGGCTTTCTTT.

Turning to this clone: This specimen includes other DNA sequences encoding the same CDR3. The chain joins TRBV15 to TRBJ2-7; TRBD1 agrees at 10 bases. After removal of 3 bases from V and 1 base from J, the junction contained 0 bases not matched to a gene. Germline V CDR1 and CDR2: LNHNV, YYDKDF (reference sequence). CDR3 size: 14 residues. CDR3 sequence reads: CATSRDRGSYEQYF. The CDR3 coding sequence is TGTGCCACCAGCAGGGACAGGGGGTCCTACGAGCAGTACTTC.

CDR3 coding DNA: TGTGCCAGCAGCCCCGGGACTAGCGGGAGCAAAAAAAGCAAGAGCTCCTACGAGCAGTACTTC. It is translated as CASSPGTSGSKKSKSSYEQYF. The chain links TRBV21-1 to TRBJ2-7; whether TRBD2, the table's D call, matches the DNA was not checked. TRBV21-1 is flagged as a pseudogene. This CDR3 has 21 residues.

The V gene is TRBV2, the J gene TRBJ1-2, with 7 nucleotides matching TRBD1. Germline loops: CDR1 SNHLY, CDR2 FYNNEI. The V segment lost 1 base and the J segment 1 base; nucleotides outside the gene matches: 9. The CDR3 has 17 amino acids. CDR3 DNA: TGTGCCAGCAGTGAAGATCAGAGGGACAGCTATAACTATGGCTACACCTTC. This gives the protein CASSEDQRDSYNYGYTF.